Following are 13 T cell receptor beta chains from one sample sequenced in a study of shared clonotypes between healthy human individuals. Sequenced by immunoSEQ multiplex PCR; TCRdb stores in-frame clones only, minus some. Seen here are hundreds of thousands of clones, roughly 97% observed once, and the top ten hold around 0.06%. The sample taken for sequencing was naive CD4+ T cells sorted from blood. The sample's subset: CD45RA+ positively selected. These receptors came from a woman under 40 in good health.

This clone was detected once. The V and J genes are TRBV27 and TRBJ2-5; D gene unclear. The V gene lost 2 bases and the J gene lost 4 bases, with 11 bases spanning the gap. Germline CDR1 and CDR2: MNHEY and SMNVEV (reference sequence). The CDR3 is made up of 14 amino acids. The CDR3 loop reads CASSLARVSETQYF. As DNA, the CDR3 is TGTGCCAGCAGTTTAGCTAGGGTATCAGAGACCCAGTACTTC.

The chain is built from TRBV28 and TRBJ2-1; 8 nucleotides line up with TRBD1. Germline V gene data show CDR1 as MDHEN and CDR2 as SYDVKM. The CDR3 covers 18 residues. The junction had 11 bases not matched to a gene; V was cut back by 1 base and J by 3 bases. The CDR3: CASSLSRGLGSVYNEQFF. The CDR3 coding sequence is TGTGCCAGCAGTTTATCCAGGGGGCTCGGGAGTGTCTACAATGAGCAGTTCTTC. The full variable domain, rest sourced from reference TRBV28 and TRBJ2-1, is DVKVTQSSRYLVKRTGEKVFLECVQDMDHENMFWYRQDPGLGLRLIYFSYDVKMKEKGDIPEGYSVSREKKERFSLILESASTNQTSMYLCASSLSRGLGSVYNEQFFGPGTRLTVL.

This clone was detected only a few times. DNA of the CDR3: TGTGCCAGCTCACCGGTGGGCACAGGCGGCCAGCCCCAGCATTTT. Protein product: CASSPVGTGGQPQHF. V and J are TRBV18 and TRBJ1-5; possibly TRBD1 for D (5 bases). The V end lost 3 bases, the J end lost 7 bases, and 16 bases lay between the germline ends. The germline V gene has CDR1 KGHSH and CDR2 LQKENI. The CDR3 spans 15 residues.

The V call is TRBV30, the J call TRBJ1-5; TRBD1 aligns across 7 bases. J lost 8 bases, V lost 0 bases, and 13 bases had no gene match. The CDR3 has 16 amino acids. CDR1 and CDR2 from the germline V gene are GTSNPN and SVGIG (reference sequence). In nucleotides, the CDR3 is TGTGCCTGGAGTGTCAAAATGACAGGGACTTGGGAGCCCCAGCATTTT. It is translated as CAWSVKMTGTWEPQHF.

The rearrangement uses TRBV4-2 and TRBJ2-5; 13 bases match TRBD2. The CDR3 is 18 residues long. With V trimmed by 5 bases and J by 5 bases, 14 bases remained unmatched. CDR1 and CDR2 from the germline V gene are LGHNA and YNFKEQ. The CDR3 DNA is TGTGCCAGCAGCTCACTAGCGGGAGGGGGCATTGAGGGGGAGACCCAGTACTTC. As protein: CASSSLAGGGIEGETQYF.

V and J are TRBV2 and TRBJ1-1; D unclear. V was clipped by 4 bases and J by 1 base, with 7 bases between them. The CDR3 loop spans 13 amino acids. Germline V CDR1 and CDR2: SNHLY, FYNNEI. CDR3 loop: CASSGTRNTEAFF. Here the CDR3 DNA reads TGTGCCAGCAGTGGGACGAGGAACACTGAAGCTTTCTTT. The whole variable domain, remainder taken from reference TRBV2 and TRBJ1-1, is EPEVTQTPSHQVTQMGQEVILRCVPISNHLYFYWYRQILGQKVEFLVSFYNNEISEKSEIFDDQFSVERPDGSNFTLKIRSTKLEDSAMYFCASSGTRNTEAFFGQGTRLTVV.

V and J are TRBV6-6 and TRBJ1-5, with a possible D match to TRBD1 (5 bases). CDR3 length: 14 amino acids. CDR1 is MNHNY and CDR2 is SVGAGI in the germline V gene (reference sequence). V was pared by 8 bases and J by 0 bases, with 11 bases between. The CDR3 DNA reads TGTGCCAGCGCGACAGACTATAGCAATCAGCCCCAGCATTTT. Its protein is CASATDYSNQPQHF.

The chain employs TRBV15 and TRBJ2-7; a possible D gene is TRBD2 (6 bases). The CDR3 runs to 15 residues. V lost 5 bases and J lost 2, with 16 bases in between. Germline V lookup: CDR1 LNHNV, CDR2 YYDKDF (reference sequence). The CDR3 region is CATSLNTGGTYEQYF. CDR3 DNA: TGTGCCACCAGCTTAAACACCGGGGGAACCTACGAGCAGTACTTC.

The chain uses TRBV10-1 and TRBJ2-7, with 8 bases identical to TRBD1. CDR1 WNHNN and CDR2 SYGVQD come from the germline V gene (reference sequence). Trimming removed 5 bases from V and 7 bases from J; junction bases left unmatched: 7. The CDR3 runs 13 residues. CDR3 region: CASSPLDRGEQYF. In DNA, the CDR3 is TGCGCCAGCAGTCCACTTGACAGGGGTGAGCAGTACTTC.

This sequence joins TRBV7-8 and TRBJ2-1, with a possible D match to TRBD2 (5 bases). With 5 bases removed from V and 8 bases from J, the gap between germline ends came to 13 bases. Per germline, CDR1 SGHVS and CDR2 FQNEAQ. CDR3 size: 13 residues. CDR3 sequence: CASSPRVRDEQFF. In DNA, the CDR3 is TGTGCCAGCAGCCCTAGGGTGCGGGATGAGCAGTTCTTC.

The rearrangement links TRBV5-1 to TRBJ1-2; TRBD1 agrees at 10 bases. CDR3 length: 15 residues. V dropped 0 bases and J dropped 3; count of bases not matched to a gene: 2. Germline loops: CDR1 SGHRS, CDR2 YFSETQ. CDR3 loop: CASSLGQGADYGYTF. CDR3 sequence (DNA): TGCGCCAGCAGCTTGGGACAGGGGGCGGACTATGGCTACACCTTC.

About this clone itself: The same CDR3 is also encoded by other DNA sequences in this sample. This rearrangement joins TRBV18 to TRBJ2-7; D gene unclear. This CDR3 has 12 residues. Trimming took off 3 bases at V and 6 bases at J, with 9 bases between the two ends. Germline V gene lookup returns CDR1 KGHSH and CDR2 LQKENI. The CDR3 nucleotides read TGTGCCAGCTCACCTCTCCCAGGCGAGCAGTACTTC. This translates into CASSPLPGEQYF.

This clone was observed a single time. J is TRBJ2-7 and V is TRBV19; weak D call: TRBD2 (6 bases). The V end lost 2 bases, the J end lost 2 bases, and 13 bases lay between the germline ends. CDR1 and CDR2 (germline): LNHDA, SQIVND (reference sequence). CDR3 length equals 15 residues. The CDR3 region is CASSIQTRGAYEQYF. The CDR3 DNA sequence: TGTGCCAGTAGTATACAGACTAGGGGCGCCTACGAGCAGTACTTC.